This TCR beta chain is from a study of cytomegalovirus exposure and HLA in healthy donors. Whole-study findings and limits: Later on, a genetic analysis was performed. It linked a missense variant in DCLRE1C with V- and J-gene trimming of TCR beta. The Asian-associated ancestry cluster reportedly had fewer N-insertions than the approximately 700-donor mean in a later analysis.

In the case of this clone: As yet, its antigen is unknown.

Germline values: CDR1 SQVTM, CDR2 ANQGSEA. V gave up 3 bases and J gave up 4 bases, with 12 bases separating them. The CDR3 has 13 residues. The PCR ran on 60 Vbeta and 13 Jbeta primers. The table came from immunoSEQ multiplex PCR; TCRdb's copy has only in-frame clones and leaves some out. In all, the sample yields around 26,000 clones. Sequenced material: PBMCs. This chain uses TRBV29-1 with TRBJ1-1; no definite D call. The receptor comes from a male donor in good health and CMV-seropositive. CDR3 in amino acids: CSVESQWSTEAFF. The CDR3 DNA sequence: TGCAGCGTTGAGTCGCAATGGAGCACTGAAGCTTTCTTT. The variable domain in full, with the rest retrieved from reference TRBV29-1 and TRBJ1-1, is SAVISQKPSRDICQRGTSLTIQCQVDSQVTMMFWYRQQPGQSLTLIATANQGSEATYESGFVIDKFPISRPNLTFSTLTVSNMSPEDSSIYLCSVESQWSTEAFFGQGTRLTVV.